This TCR beta chain was captured in a study of blood T cell repertoires in COVID-19. This CDR3 comprises 16 residues. CDR1 and CDR2 from the germline V gene are MGHRA and YSYEKL. Trimming took 1 base from V and 6 from J, leaving 19 bases between them. The repertoire was sequenced with immunoSEQ multiplex PCR; TCRdb's copy has only in-frame clones and lacks some. The table lists 230,000 or so clones, 80% to 85% of them singletons. The TCR originated in a man aged 50-60 years who had recovered from COVID-19. Sequences were obtained from PBMCs or T cells enriched from blood (not recorded which). J is TRBJ2-7 and V is TRBV4-1, with TRBD2 as a possible D gene (5 bases). This CDR3 is CASSQGLLPGWGEQYF. The CDR3 nucleotides are TGCGCCAGCAGCCAAGGACTCCTCCCGGGATGGGGCGAGCAGTACTTC.